This is a list of T cell receptor beta chains from one sample in a study of T cells in Graves' hyperthyroidism and ophthalmopathy. Each CDR3 protein gets one entry after TCRdb re-called the multiplex PCR reads with MiXCR. Here the sample spans roughly 420,000 distinct CDR3 sequences, approximately 14% being singletons. The sequenced sample was blood. The origin of the receptors is a woman younger than 30 with Graves' hyperthyroidism. The CDR3 runs from the conserved cysteine through the conserved F or W. A D gene is named only where the DNA matches it firmly. The listing skips clone size in some rows; elsewhere it reads once, few, many or a size class.

>-|TRBV6-2/TRBV6-3|-|TRBJ2-3
TGTGCCAGCAGCCCCGGGCCCGGACTGATGGGTACGCAGTATTTT
CASSPGPGLMGTQYF
>many|TRBV2|TRBD2|TRBJ2-7
TGTGCCAGCAGTCGATTGCGGGAGCCCTCCTACGAGCAGTACTTC
CASSRLREPSYEQYF
>-|TRBV2|-|TRBJ1-5
TGTGCCAGCAGTGCGGGGGGGCTCTCAGATAGCAATCAGCCCCAGCATTTT
CASSAGGLSDSNQPQHF
>many|TRBV6-9|TRBD2|TRBJ2-7
TGTGCCAGCAGTGGGGGAGGGGACGAGCAGTACTTC
CASSGGGDEQYF
>few|TRBV5-1|-|TRBJ2-1
TGCGCCAGCAGCTTAGAATGGTCCTACAATGAGCAGTTCTTC
CASSLEWSYNEQFF
>few|TRBV9|-|TRBJ2-2
TGTGCCAGCAGCGACCCCCGAGACTCCGTGGGGGGGCTGTTTTTT
CASSDPRDSVGGLFF
>many|TRBV3-1|TRBD2|TRBJ2-7
TGTGCCAGCAGCGAAGGCCCAGCGGGAGAAGACGAGCAGTACTTC
CASSEGPAGEDEQYF
>many|TRBV5-1|-|TRBJ1-6
TGCGCCAGCAGCTTGGCGGAATGGGGGAATTCACCCCTCCACTTT
CASSLAEWGNSPLHF
>few|TRBV25-1|-|TRBJ1-2
TGTGCCAGCAGTGAATTAGGAGGTGAAAACTATGGCTACACCTTC
CASSELGGENYGYTF
>many|TRBV2|-|TRBJ2-1
TGTGCCAGCAGTTGGCAACCGGCGGCGAACAATGAGCAGTTCTTC
CASSWQPAANNEQFF
>few|TRBV5-1|TRBD2|TRBJ2-1
TGCGCCACCTCGGGTAGCGGGGGCGCCTCCTACAATGAGCAGTTCTTC
CATSGSGGASYNEQFF
>few|TRBV27|-|TRBJ2-5
TGTGCCAGCAGGACAGTAGGGGAGACCCAGTACTTC
CASRTVGETQYF
>-|TRBV9|-|TRBJ1-4
TGTGCCAGCAGCGTACAGGGTGACCCTGGGGAAAAACTGTTTTTT
CASSVQGDPGEKLFF
>-|TRBV4-2|TRBD2|TRBJ2-7
TGTGCCAGCAGCCAAGGGTGGAGGACTAGCGGGGCTAGCTACGAGCAGTACTTC
CASSQGWRTSGASYEQYF
>-|TRBV19|-|TRBJ2-7
TGTGCCAGTAGTATGACCCCCGTGTCCACCTACGAGCAGTACTTC
CASSMTPVSTYEQYF
>many|TRBV5-1|-|TRBJ2-3
TGTGCCAGCAGCTTAGTAGGGGATACGCAGTATTTT
CASSLVGDTQYF
>many|TRBV11-2|TRBD1|TRBJ2-7
TGTGCCAGCAGCTTAGGAGGGGACAGGGGGAGCTACGAGCAGTACTTC
CASSLGGDRGSYEQYF
>many|TRBV29-1|-|TRBJ2-7
TGCAGCGTTGAAGGACCTCTCTACGAGCAGTACTTC
CSVEGPLYEQYF
>many|TRBV2|TRBD2|TRBJ2-5
TGTGCCAGCCGTCCGGGACTAGCGGGAAGGCCCGACCAAGAGACCCAGTACTTC
CASRPGLAGRPDQETQYF
>few|TRBV4-2|-|TRBJ2-3
TGTGCCAGCAGCCAAGACCTGACGTACCCAGATACGCAGTATTTT
CASSQDLTYPDTQYF
>many|TRBV27|-|TRBJ1-2
TGTGCCAGCAGCTTGGGCCCGCCTGCTAACTATGGCTACACCTTC
CASSLGPPANYGYTF
>-|TRBV7-9|TRBD1|TRBJ2-1
TGTGCCAGCAGCTTTCAGGGGGTCCCCTACAATGAGCAGTTCTTC
CASSFQGVPYNEQFF
>-|TRBV10-3|TRBD1|TRBJ1-3
TGTGCCATCAGTAAGGGACAGGCTGGAAACACCATATATTTT
CAISKGQAGNTIYF
>-|TRBV18|-|TRBJ2-2
TGTGCCAGCTCACGAGACAGTAACACCGGGGAGCTGTTTTTT
CASSRDSNTGELFF
>-|TRBV25-1|-|TRBJ2-6
TGTGCCAGCAGTGAAGGGGGGCTTCGGGCCAACGTCCTGACTTTC
CASSEGGLRANVLTF
>few|TRBV5-1|TRBD2|TRBJ2-7
TGCGCCAGCAGCTTGGCCGGGACTAGCGGGGGCGTCTCCTACGAGCAGTACTTC
CASSLAGTSGGVSYEQYF
>many|TRBV27|TRBD1|TRBJ2-7
TGTGCCAGCAGTTTAAGGGTTCCAAGACGGACAGGTTCACTACCCTACGAGCAGTACTTC
CASSLRVPRRTGSLPYEQYF
>many|TRBV13|TRBD1|TRBJ1-1
TGTGCCAGCAGCTTGGACAGGGAGTGGACTGAAGCTTTCTTT
CASSLDREWTEAFF
>-|TRBV29-1|-|TRBJ2-3
TGCAGCGTCCAGGGTTTGGAGACGCAGTATTTT
CSVQGLETQYF
>few|TRBV6-1|-|TRBJ2-7
TGTGCCAGCAGTAGGGTTTTAGGCTACGAGCAGTACTTC
CASSRVLGYEQYF
>-|TRBV6-1|TRBD2|TRBJ2-1
TGTGCCAGCAGTGGGAGCGGGAGGAGTTCCAATGAGCAGTTCTTC
CASSGSGRSSNEQFF
>many|TRBV5-5|TRBD1|TRBJ2-3
TGTGCCAGCAGCTGGGGACAGGGTAGTAATACGCAGTATTTT
CASSWGQGSNTQYF
>many|TRBV9|-|TRBJ2-5
TGTGCCAGCAGCGTAAACTGGGGCAGCCAAGAGACCCAGTACTTC
CASSVNWGSQETQYF
>many|TRBV7-9|-|TRBJ1-1
TGTGCCAGCCAGGGCAGGGCGAACACTGAAGCTTTCTTT
CASQGRANTEAFF
>many|TRBV6-1|TRBD1|TRBJ2-1
TGTGCCACCTTACTCTCTCCGGGACAGGGATCCTACAATGAGCAGTTCTTC
CATLLSPGQGSYNEQFF
>many|TRBV28|-|TRBJ2-1
TGTGCCAGCAGTTTTAGGGGGAGCCAATTCAATGAGCAGTTCTTC
CASSFRGSQFNEQFF
>many|TRBV14|-|TRBJ2-3
TGTGCCAGCAGCCTACGCAATTTATTCCGGCACACAGATACGCAGTATTTT
CASSLRNLFRHTDTQYF
>many|TRBV11-2|-|TRBJ2-7
TGTGCCAGCAGCTTACGCGACTCGGGACAGACGGGGGGAATTACCTACGAGCAGTACTTC
CASSLRDSGQTGGITYEQYF
>few|TRBV27|-|TRBJ2-4
TGTGCCAGCAGGTCCATGGGGGTGGCCAAAAACATTCAGTACTTC
CASRSMGVAKNIQYF
>few|TRBV29-1|-|TRBJ2-1
TGCAGCGTGGGTAGGGAGCAGTTCTTC
CSVGREQFF
>-|TRBV7-9|TRBD1|TRBJ1-3
TGTGCCAGCAGCTTAAGACAGGGGATGAGCTCTGGAAACACCATATATTTT
CASSLRQGMSSGNTIYF
>many|TRBV7-2|-|TRBJ1-2
TGTGCCAGCAGCTTAGCCAGCTATGGCTACACCTTC
CASSLASYGYTF
>many|TRBV7-3|-|TRBJ1-6
TGTGCCAGCAGCTTGCAGGGGTATTCACCCCTCCACTTT
CASSLQGYSPLHF
>few|TRBV10-1|TRBD1|TRBJ1-2
TGCGCCAGCAGTAAATCTGGACAGGACTATGGCTACACCTTC
CASSKSGQDYGYTF
>many|TRBV11-2|-|TRBJ1-1
TGTGCCAGCAGCTTTTCTCTAGGGGGCACTGAAGCTTTCTTT
CASSFSLGGTEAFF
>-|TRBV24-1|-|TRBJ2-6
TGTGCCACCAGTGATTTCTCGACCTCTGGGGCCAACGTCCTGACTTTC
CATSDFSTSGANVLTF
>many|TRBV11-2|-|TRBJ2-7
TGTGCCAGCAGCTTAGTCACCCATACCTACGAGCAGTACTTC
CASSLVTHTYEQYF
>few|TRBV9|TRBD1|TRBJ1-1
TGTGCCAGCAGCCAGGGGACAGGACAAGCTTTCTTT
CASSQGTGQAFF
>few|TRBV19|-|TRBJ1-5
TGTGCCTCCGGGGGGCAGCTCAATCAGCCCCAGCATTTT
CASGGQLNQPQHF
>few|TRBV6-2/TRBV6-3|TRBD1|TRBJ1-5
TGTGCCAGCAGTTACAGGGGGCCTGGACAGCCCCAGCATTTT
CASSYRGPGQPQHF
>-|TRBV20-1|TRBD2|TRBJ2-7
TGCAGTGTTGCGCAACTAGCGGGGGGGCGGGGCGAGCAGTACTTC
CSVAQLAGGRGEQYF
>many|TRBV12-3/TRBV12-4|-|TRBJ1-6
TGTGCCAGCAGTTTAGTTGGGGAGCAGTATAATTCACCCCTCCACTTT
CASSLVGEQYNSPLHF
>-|TRBV9|-|TRBJ1-3
TGTGCCAGCAGCGTAGTAGGCTCTGGAAACACCATATATTTT
CASSVVGSGNTIYF
>few|TRBV5-4|TRBD2|TRBJ2-3
TGTGCCAGCAGCTACTCTATTTTCGGACTAGCGGGGAATACGCAGTATTTT
CASSYSIFGLAGNTQYF
>-|TRBV5-6|-|TRBJ1-1
TGTGCCAGCAGCTTTTTTAGGAAAAACACTGAAGCTTTCTTT
CASSFFRKNTEAFF
>many|TRBV12-3/TRBV12-4|-|TRBJ1-5
TGTGCCAGCAGCCTTGACAGGAGTATTGGCAATCAGCCCCAGCATTTT
CASSLDRSIGNQPQHF
>many|TRBV6-2/TRBV6-3|TRBD2|TRBJ2-3
TGTGCCAGCAGCTACCGACCGGGACTAGCGGGAGGGGTCTTCACAGATACGCAGTATTTT
CASSYRPGLAGGVFTDTQYF
>few|TRBV7-9|TRBD1|TRBJ1-2
TGTGCCAGCAGCTTATCGGGGACAGGGGATGGCTACACCTTC
CASSLSGTGDGYTF